This paragraph covers one T cell receptor (beta chain) sequence. CDR1 MRHNA and CDR2 SNTAGT come from the germline V gene. The CDR3 totals 15 residues. Trimming shortened V by 4 bases and J by 0 bases, and 10 bases separated the two germline ends. These data are taken from a study of blood T cell repertoires in COVID-19. The wider study: Spain, Italy and the United States supplied samples that represented acute and convalescent COVID-19.

In the study's own analysis: The assay estimated nucleated cells by amplifying reference gene primers. Repertoires were generated with immunoSEQ multiplex PCR, while TCRdb's copy carries only in-frame clones and drops some. V, J and clone size were drawn from that table, and D and trimming were deduced from the DNA. This table has a few hundred thousand clones, around 86% appearing once. This chain links TRBV6-4 with TRBJ2-1; possible D gene TRBD2, 6 bases. The source of this sequence is a man aged 50-59 years with acute or convalescent COVID-19. The sample comprised peripheral blood. CDR3 loop: CASSGGVSSYNEQFF. DNA of the CDR3: TGTGCCAGCAGTGGCGGGGTCAGCTCCTACAATGAGCAGTTCTTC.